This passage covers 25 T cell receptor beta chains from one sample sequenced in a study of blood T cell repertoires in COVID-19. TCRdb's table, derived via immunoSEQ multiplex PCR, lists solely in-frame clones and lacks some. The repertoire has roughly 100,000 clones, about 90% of them found once; the top ten carry 6% to 6.5%. Sequencing was done on a sample of peripheral blood. All receptors derive from a human donor in a cohort sampled during active COVID-19.

This rearrangement joins TRBV6-4 to TRBJ2-5; 9 nucleotides match TRBD2. The CDR3 sequence is 15 residues long. J lost 1 base, V lost 4 bases, and 4 bases had no gene match. Germline V gene lookup returns CDR1 MRHNA and CDR2 SNTAGT. CDR3 sequence (DNA): TGTGCCAGCAGTGTATCTAGCGGGGCCCAAGAGACCCAGTACTTC. This translates into CASSVSSGAQETQYF.

The table lists this clone with a count of one. This rearrangement joins TRBV9 to TRBJ2-6; 8 nucleotides agree with TRBD1. This CDR3 is 19 amino acids long. Germline V CDR1 and CDR2: SGDLS, YYNGEE. Unmatched junction bases numbered 16, after V lost 7 bases and J lost 1 base. For the CDR3, the DNA is TGTGCCAGCCAACAGGGGGTCCATCTCGGTCTGTCTGGGGCCAACGTCCTGACTTTC. Protein product: CASQQGVHLGLSGANVLTF.

The chain links TRBV10-3 to TRBJ2-7; D is perhaps TRBD1 (6 bases). Trimming left V 2 bases short and J 5 bases short, with 13 bases between. Germline CDR1 ENHRY, CDR2 SYGVKD. The CDR3 runs 14 residues. The CDR3 region is CAISEPQGVDEQYF. In DNA form, the CDR3 reads TGTGCCATCAGTGAGCCACAGGGCGTGGACGAGCAGTACTTC.

This clone occurred once. The chain is built from TRBV5-5 and TRBJ1-6, with D perhaps TRBD1 (5 bases). V gave up 0 bases and J gave up 17 bases, with 21 bases separating them. The CDR3 sequence is 15 residues long. Per the germline V gene, CDR1 is SGHKS and CDR2 is YYEKEE (reference sequence). In DNA form, the CDR3 reads TGTGCCAGCAGCTTGGGGTTCAACGGCGGGGCTGGTATCCACTTT. Protein product: CASSLGFNGGAGIHF.

The chain is built from TRBV28 and TRBJ2-3; 8 bases align to TRBD1. The CDR3 runs 15 residues. Losses at the gene ends were 5 bases for V and 8 bases for J; bases not matched to a gene: 12. Germline V gives CDR1 MDHEN, CDR2 SYDVKM. CDR3 amino acids: CASSPGQGGFSTQYF. In nucleotides, the CDR3 is TGTGCCAGCAGTCCCGGACAGGGCGGTTTCAGTACGCAGTATTTT.

This clone has only one observation. The chain couples TRBV6-6 to TRBJ1-2, with 7 bases lining up with TRBD1. Germline CDR1 is MNHNY and CDR2 is SVGAGI (reference sequence). The CDR3 consists of 13 residues. Trimming removed 6 bases from V and 2 bases from J; junction bases left unmatched: 3. CDR3 nucleotide sequence: TGTGCCAGCAGCCGACAGGGAAACTATGGCTACACCTTC. It translates to CASSRQGNYGYTF.

The chain recombines TRBV3-1 (or the pseudogene TRBV3-2) with TRBJ2-7; TRBD1 agrees at 9 bases. Unmatched junction bases numbered 3, after V lost 4 bases and J lost 2 bases. The CDR3 spans 14 residues. Germline lookup yields CDR1 LGHDT and CDR2 YNNKEL (reference sequence). In nucleotides, the CDR3 is TGTGCCAGCAGCCCCGGACAGGGGCCCTACGAGCAGTACTTC. It encodes CASSPGQGPYEQYF.

V is TRBV10-3 and J is TRBJ2-3; 13 positions match TRBD2. Germline CDR1 is ENHRY and CDR2 is SYGVKD. J was trimmed by 2 bases and V by 2 bases; bases with no gene match: 7. CDR3 size: 18 residues. CDR3 sequence (DNA): TGTGCCATCAGTGAGCCCGGACTAGCGGGGGCATACACAGATACGCAGTATTTT. This codes for CAISEPGLAGAYTDTQYF.

The V and J genes are TRBV28 and TRBJ2-1; D is perhaps TRBD1 (6 bases). Germline V lookup: CDR1 MDHEN, CDR2 SYDVKM. The CDR3 length is 12 residues. Trimming left V 3 bases short and J 9 bases short, with 9 bases between. CDR3 DNA: TGTGCCAGCAGTTTCGGACAGATTGAGCAGTTCTTC. This codes for CASSFGQIEQFF.

The J gene is TRBJ1-4, the V gene TRBV28, with D perhaps TRBD1 (6 bases). Per germline, CDR1 MDHEN and CDR2 SYDVKM. Trimming shortened V by 5 bases and J by 0 bases, and 10 bases separated the two germline ends. The CDR3 is 15 residues long. The CDR3 protein is CASSGGPTTNEKLFF. The CDR3 DNA follows: TGTGCCAGCAGTGGGGGCCCTACAACTAATGAAAAACTGTTTTTT.

V and J are TRBV27 and TRBJ2-7; no clear D gene. Germline CDR1 MNHEY, CDR2 SMNVEV (reference sequence). With 4 bases removed from V and 2 bases from J, the gap between germline ends came to 6 bases. The CDR3 sequence is 12 residues long. CDR3 sequence: CASSSPTYEQYF. The CDR3 nucleotides read TGTGCCAGCAGTTCCCCCACCTACGAGCAGTACTTC.

The chain carries TRBV15 and TRBJ2-6; 7 bases fit TRBD1. In germline, CDR1 is LNHNV, CDR2 YYDKDF (reference sequence). The CDR3 is 15 residues long. Trimming removed 5 bases from V and 0 bases from J; junction bases left unmatched: 1. CDR3: CATSDRVSGANVLTF. The CDR3 nucleotides read TGTGCCACCAGCGACAGGGTCTCTGGGGCCAACGTCCTGACTTTC.

This chain joins TRBV3-1 (or the pseudogene TRBV3-2) and TRBJ1-2; tentatively, D is TRBD1 (5 bases). V lost 1 base, J lost 6 bases, and 9 bases lay in between. The germline V gene encodes CDR1 LGHDT and CDR2 YNNKEL (reference sequence). The CDR3 is 13 residues long. The CDR3 reads CASSQVAGNGYTF. CDR3 bases: TGTGCCAGCAGCCAAGTAGCAGGGAATGGCTACACCTTC.

V is TRBV3-1 (or the pseudogene TRBV3-2) and J is TRBJ2-2; 7 bases are a match to TRBD2. CDR3 length equals 19 residues. Losses at the gene ends were 1 base for V and 0 bases for J; bases not matched to a gene: 11. In germline, CDR1 is LGHDT, CDR2 YNNKEL (reference sequence). The CDR3 spells CASSQVGVAGETNTGELFF. The DNA of the CDR3 is TGTGCCAGCAGCCAAGTGGGGGTTGCGGGAGAGACGAACACCGGGGAGCTGTTTTTT.

This clone was observed a few times. This rearrangement joins TRBV7-3 to TRBJ1-1; 9 bases line up with TRBD1. The CDR3 totals 14 residues. Germline CDR1 and CDR2: SGHTA and FQGTGA. Germline trimming cut 5 bases from V and 3 bases from J; bases unmatched to any gene: 4. The CDR3 DNA follows: TGTGCCAGCAGCGCACGGACAGGGGACACTGAAGCTTTCTTT. The encoded protein is CASSARTGDTEAFF.

The rearrangement uses TRBV7-2 and TRBJ2-5, with 7 bases fitting TRBD2. The CDR3 runs 14 residues. The junction had 8 bases not matched to a gene; V was cut back by 5 bases and J by 5 bases. The germline V gene encodes CDR1 SGHTA and CDR2 FQGNSA. CDR3 bases: TGTGCCAGCAGCACGGGCGGGGGAAGGGAGACCCAGTACTTC. It is translated as CASSTGGGRETQYF.

The rearrangement uses TRBV3-1 (or the pseudogene TRBV3-2) and TRBJ2-5; 8 bases are a match to TRBD1. CDR1 is LGHDT, CDR2 YNNKEL, per germline (reference sequence). J gave up 5 bases and V 3 bases, and 11 bases lay outside the gene matches. This CDR3 has 16 residues. The chain's CDR3 is CASSQEPHRGSETQYF. CDR3 bases: TGTGCCAGCAGCCAGGAACCTCACAGGGGGTCGGAGACCCAGTACTTC.

V usage is TRBV2 and J usage is TRBJ2-7; a weak D match, TRBD1 (6 bases). V shed 9 bases and J shed 3 bases, with 9 bases lying between them. The V gene's germline CDR1 is SNHLY and CDR2 FYNNEI. This CDR3 region has 11 residues. CDR3: CASNRDYEQYF. Written as DNA, the CDR3 is TGTGCCAGTAACAGGGACTACGAGCAGTACTTC.

The chain is built from TRBV7-9 and TRBJ2-2, with a weak D call TRBD2 (6 bases). The CDR3 is 14 residues long. CDR1 and CDR2 (germline): SEHNR, FQNEAQ (reference sequence). V dropped 5 bases and J dropped 5 bases, with 12 bases sitting between them. The CDR3 DNA sequence: TGTGCCAGCAGCGAAGGAGGAGGGACCGGGGAGCTGTTTTTT. This encodes CASSEGGGTGELFF.

This clone was detected once. V and J are TRBV7-2 and TRBJ1-6; D is perhaps TRBD1 (5 bases). The CDR3 totals 16 residues. Germline values: CDR1 SGHTA, CDR2 FQGNSA. V gave up 5 bases and J gave up 7 bases, with 18 bases separating them. CDR3 bases: TGTGCCAGCAGCCTAGGGATCCAGGGCCCCAATTCACCCCTCCACTTT. Amino acid sequence: CASSLGIQGPNSPLHF.

The rearrangement joins TRBV19 to TRBJ2-7, with 7 bases identical to TRBD1. The germline V gene encodes CDR1 LNHDA and CDR2 SQIVND (reference sequence). V was pared by 9 bases and J by 2 bases, with 4 bases of the junction left unmatched. This CDR3 comprises 12 residues. CDR3 loop: CASSQGTYEQYF. The CDR3 DNA sequence: TGTGCCAGCTCACAGGGGACCTACGAGCAGTACTTC.

This chain joins TRBV7-9 and TRBJ2-3, with TRBD2 matching over 10 bases. Unmatched junction bases numbered 2, after V lost 5 bases and J lost 6 bases. The germline CDR1 and CDR2 sequences are SEHNR and FQNEAQ (reference sequence). CDR3 size: 13 residues. CDR3 bases: TGTGCCAGCAGCGTTAGCGGGGGGGATACGCAGTATTTT. The encoded protein is CASSVSGGDTQYF.

The chain recombines TRBV5-1 with TRBJ1-6; D gene uncertain. Germline V CDR1 and CDR2: SGHRS, YFSETQ. This CDR3 region has 15 residues. V lost 0 bases, J lost 8 bases, and 12 bases lay in between. CDR3 amino acids: CASSLATAVDSPLHF. The CDR3 nucleotides read TGCGCCAGCAGCTTGGCGACGGCGGTGGATTCACCCCTCCACTTT.

The chain joins TRBV5-6 to TRBJ2-7, with TRBD2 identical over 7 bases. V shed 2 bases and J 3 bases; nucleotides not matched to a gene: 5. CDR3 size: 14 residues. From germline, CDR1 is SGHDT and CDR2 YYEEEE. CDR3 DNA sequence: TGTGCCAGCAGCTTCGGGGAGGGGCTCTACGAGCAGTACTTC. As protein: CASSFGEGLYEQYF.

This chain connects TRBV6-5 to TRBJ1-1, with 8 nucleotides matching TRBD1. V dropped 7 bases and J dropped 3; count of bases not matched to a gene: 7. Germline V gene data show CDR1 as MNHEY and CDR2 as SVGAGI. The CDR3 runs to 14 residues. CDR3 sequence: CASTYSRGHTEAFF. The CDR3, as DNA: TGTGCCAGCACATATAGCAGGGGGCACACTGAAGCTTTCTTT.